This T cell receptor beta chain was sequenced for a study of beta chain features in type 1 diabetes (dated by TCRdb to the late 2010s). Describing the broader study: Mean age, gender distribution, total cell number and subset yield did not differ between patients and healthy donors. A total of roughly 100 million sorted cells were examined across all samples, and a strong correlation was observed between cell number per subset and RNA yield. The study compared TCRB repertoires of sorted circulating CD4+ T cell subsets between recently diagnosed type 1 diabetes patients and matched healthy donors. Regulatory and stem cell-like memory subsets were obtained from only 8 patients and roughly eight healthy donors, while naive and central memory subsets were obtained from all 30 or so donors. Study-wide findings and limitations: A moderate but significant shortening of TCRB CDR3 length was observed in type 1 diabetes patients in all four CD4+ subsets. Because small numbers of individuals were included in the HLA sub-analyses, any influence of HLA type on TCRB rearrangement was left unresolved. Shorter templates might have been favored by PCR, but patient and control samples were amplified and corrected together, so both groups would have been affected equally by any skew. Patients with type 1 diabetes made fewer insertions and deleted more nucleotides at VDJ recombination sites, implying thymic rearrangement abnormalities. Naive, central memory and regulatory TCRB repertoires appeared to be more similar among patients than among healthy donors. Because cDNA was sequenced instead of genomic DNA, activated cells with high expression could be over-represented, although the groups did not differ in activation or CD3 levels.

CDR1 is given as SGHNT and CDR2 as YYREEE, both from the germline V gene (reference sequence). V is pared back by 1 base and J by 2 bases, with 7 bases lying between the germline termini. The CDR3, from cysteine to phenylalanine, totals 13 residues. Just CDR3 DNA is preserved here, 39 bases in frame from base 1. This clone was seen a few times. What this receptor recognizes is not known. No base quality information exists; no much larger clone differs at one position. The sample has other DNA sequences that encode this CDR3 too. The entire amount of isolated RNA was reverse transcribed using the High Capacity cDNA Reverse Transcription Kit, so the sequenced TCRB transcripts were expressed ones. Naive, central memory and regulatory T cell samples underwent deep immunoSEQ sequencing, averaging around 4 million total reads per sample. Sorted cells were lysed in RLT buffer and RNA was extracted with DNase-treated RNeasy Micro or Mini kits, depending on cell number. Each cell subset was processed separately to prevent cross-contamination, with patient and healthy donor samples processed together. The immunoSEQ multiplex PCR was used to amplify TCRB sequences from cDNA, generating 87-bp fragments that spanned the CDR3 region. The amplicons were sequenced using the Illumina HiSeq platform. Per the authors' processing: Synthetic template baselines were used to correct PCR bias computationally, reads within Hamming distance 2 were collapsed together, and singletons that could not be merged were discarded. Reads were aligned against IMGT so that V, D and J genes, CDR3 length and insertions or deletions at six rearrangement sites could be assigned. Within each subset, clonotype counts were normalized to sorted cell number, after which true diversity and Gini coefficients were computed with the tcR R package. The overlap coefficient, calculated on TCRB nucleotide sequences, was used to measure repertoire sharing. Out-of-frame TCRB sequences from naive cells were analyzed as a proxy for the pre-selection repertoire. Held by TCRdb, this immuneACCESS table contains in-frame sequences only and omits some clones. Under half of the omission traces to an unresolved V gene where checked; the cause of the rest is unknown. That table gives V, J and clone size, and the DNA gave D and trimming. The sample table lists around 310,000 clones, 11% of them with a count of one. More than 0.015% of the sample comes from the top ten.

Each donor gave one peripheral blood draw, roughly 110 mL on average, collected into heparinised tubes. A BD FACSAria II was used to sort naive, central memory, regulatory and stem cell-like memory CD4+ T cells with a panel that included CD45RO, CCR7, CD25, CD127, CD95 and CD27. Purity was above 95% for every sorted population. PBMCs were separated immediately by Lymphoprep density gradient centrifugation and were stained directly, without being cultured. So that batch effects would be minimized, each experiment stained and sorted samples in pairs, pairing one healthy donor with one patient. The source of this sequence is a woman aged 25 to 39 in good health. The chain couples TRBV5-4 to TRBJ2-7, and possibly TRBD2, on 5 matching bases. Sequencing was carried out using naive CD4+ T cells from blood. The cell subset or site label of this sample denotes: true naive CD4+ T cells. The DNA is as follows: TGTGCCAGCAGCTTGAGAGGGACCTACGAGCAGTACTTC. This translates into CASSLRGTYEQYF. Outside the CDR3, residues come from the reference TRBV5-4 and TRBJ2-7 proteins, so the full variable domain is: ETGVTQSPTHLIKTRGQQVTLRCSSQSGHNTVSWYQQALGQGPQFIFQYYREEENGRGNFPPRFSGLQFPNYSSELNVNALELDDSALYLCASSLRGTYEQYFGPGTRLTVT.